Listed here are 23 T cell receptor beta chains from one sample, sequenced in a study of blood T cell repertoires in COVID-19. Using immunoSEQ multiplex PCR, the repertoire was profiled, and TCRdb retains in-frame clones only, with some absent. Seen here are 150,000 or so clones, more than 65% observed once, and the top ten hold 3% to 4.5%. The material sequenced was peripheral blood. These receptors all come from a woman in her sixties or seventies with acute or convalescent COVID-19.

J is TRBJ1-3 and V is TRBV7-8; a weak D match, TRBD1 (5 bases). V was shortened by 4 bases and J by 1 base, with 26 bases between the two germline ends. The V gene's germline CDR1 is SGHVS and CDR2 FQNEAQ. The CDR3 totals 20 residues. The CDR3 is CASSSTPFPHGGGSGNTIYF. CDR3 in DNA: TGTGCCAGCAGCTCAACACCGTTTCCCCATGGGGGGGGATCTGGAAACACCATATATTTT.

Only one count was recorded for this clone. V and J are TRBV9 and TRBJ2-1, with D tentatively TRBD2 (5 bases). V was cut by 3 bases and J by 7 bases, with 11 bases left in between. The CDR3 extends over 13 amino acids. The germline V gene encodes CDR1 SGDLS and CDR2 YYNGEE. DNA for the CDR3: TGTGCCAGCAGCGAACAACTAGTTAATGAGCAGTTCTTC. Amino acid sequence: CASSEQLVNEQFF. Full variable domain (missing parts from reference TRBV9 and TRBJ2-1): DSGVTQTPKHLITATGQRVTLRCSPRSGDLSVYWYQQSLDQGLQFLIQYYNGEERAKGNILERFSAQQFPDLHSELNLSSLELGDSALYFCASSEQLVNEQFFGPGTRLTVL.

The V and J genes are TRBV6-6 and TRBJ1-5; TRBD1 matches 10 bases. The J segment lost 7 bases and the V segment lost 4 bases, leaving 7 bases of the junction unmatched. Germline V gives CDR1 MNHNY, CDR2 SVGAGI (reference sequence). The CDR3 has 15 amino acids. CDR3 loop: CASSFPSTGGQPQHF. The CDR3 DNA follows: TGTGCCAGCAGTTTCCCCTCGACAGGGGGCCAGCCCCAGCATTTT.

V is TRBV19 and J is TRBJ2-1; 9 bases map to TRBD2. The germline V gene encodes CDR1 LNHDA and CDR2 SQIVND (reference sequence). The CDR3 consists of 16 residues. V shed 7 bases and J 10 bases; nucleotides not matched to a gene: 17. The CDR3 region has the DNA TGTGCCAGTACCAGAAACCGGGGGGTAGCGGGAGAGGAGCAGTTCTTC. Protein: CASTRNRGVAGEEQFF.

This chain uses TRBV5-1 with TRBJ1-2; maybe TRBD1 (5 bases). With 3 bases removed from V and 6 bases from J, the gap between germline ends came to 15 bases. The CDR3 loop spans 14 amino acids. Germline CDR1 and CDR2: SGHRS and YFSETQ. The CDR3 protein is CASSYGQDTDGYTF. The CDR3, as DNA: TGCGCCAGCAGCTATGGCCAGGACACCGATGGCTACACCTTC.

The DNA of the CDR3 is TGTGCCAGCAGTCTACCTCCGGGACAAATTAACTATGGCTACACCTTC. Its translation: CASSLPPGQINYGYTF. The rearrangement joins TRBV6-2 or TRBV6-3 to TRBJ1-2; possible D gene TRBD1, 6 bases. Trimming pared 5 bases from V and 1 base from J, leaving 17 bases between. This CDR3 has 16 residues. CDR1 MNHEY and CDR2 SVGEGT come from the germline V gene.

The J gene is TRBJ2-1, the V gene TRBV7-3; D possibly corresponds to TRBD2 (6 bases). This CDR3 has 13 residues. Trimming took off 5 bases at V and 7 bases at J, with 12 bases between the two ends. The germline gives CDR1 SGHTA, CDR2 FQGTGA. Here the CDR3 DNA reads TGTGCCAGCAGCCCGAGGAGCGGGAATGAGCAGTTCTTC. This gives the protein CASSPRSGNEQFF.

This clone was counted a few times. The genes are TRBV27 and TRBJ2-5, with TRBD2 as a possible D gene (6 bases). Germline V gene data show CDR1 as MNHEY and CDR2 as SMNVEV (reference sequence). Deletions cut 0 bases from V and 4 bases from J, with 15 bases between. There are 16 residues in the CDR3. The CDR3 here is CASSLSVGGPPETQYF. CDR3 sequence (DNA): TGTGCCAGCAGTTTATCTGTCGGGGGACCTCCAGAGACCCAGTACTTC.

The chain combines TRBV7-9 with TRBJ2-1, with 13 bases lining up with TRBD2. The germline CDR1 and CDR2 sequences are SEHNR and FQNEAQ (reference sequence). The CDR3 consists of 16 residues. V gave up 7 bases and J gave up 2 bases; unmatched junction bases: 5. The CDR3 sequence is CASTAGLAGTYNEQFF. The CDR3 DNA sequence: TGTGCCAGCACCGCGGGACTAGCGGGAACCTACAATGAGCAGTTCTTC.

The chain carries TRBV7-6 and TRBJ2-2; 9 bases fit TRBD2. This CDR3 comprises 15 residues. In germline, CDR1 is SGHVS, CDR2 FNYEAQ. Trimming removed 3 bases from V and 6 bases from J; junction bases left unmatched: 5. In nucleotides, the CDR3 is TGTGCCAGCAGCTTGTCAGGACTAGCGTCCGGGGAGCTGTTTTTT. Amino acid sequence: CASSLSGLASGELFF.

The gene calls are TRBV11-1 and TRBJ1-3, with a tentative D call TRBD1 (5 bases). The CDR3 has 16 amino acids. The V end lost 5 bases, the J end lost 4 bases, and 18 bases lay between the germline ends. Germline V gene lookup returns CDR1 SGHAT and CDR2 FQDESV (reference sequence). DNA for the CDR3: TGTGCCAGCAGCCTTCCCGACAGAGTGTCCGGAAACACCATATATTTT. It translates to CASSLPDRVSGNTIYF.

This clone has just one count. The chain links TRBV12-3 or TRBV12-4 to TRBJ2-7; D might be TRBD1 (5 bases). V shed 6 bases and J shed 2 bases, with 11 bases lying between them. The CDR3 loop spans 13 amino acids. This CDR3 reads CASSLRQPYEQYF. The CDR3 DNA reads TGTGCCAGCAGCCTCCGACAGCCCTACGAGCAGTACTTC.

This chain joins TRBV10-1 and TRBJ1-2; no clear D gene. The CDR3 extends over 13 amino acids. The ends were cut back, 5 bases at V and 3 bases at J, with 10 bases in the middle. Germline loops: CDR1 WNHNN, CDR2 SYGVQD (reference sequence). CDR3 sequence reads: CASSRLPDYGYTF. CDR3 nucleotides: TGCGCCAGCAGTCGACTGCCGGACTATGGCTACACCTTC.

The chain employs TRBV4-3 and TRBJ1-4; tentatively, D is TRBD1 (6 bases). Germline V gene sequence: CDR1 LGHNA, CDR2 YSLEER. V lost 0 bases and J lost 8, with 22 bases in between. This CDR3 region has 18 residues. The CDR3 region is CASSQEGSPGGLLEKLFF. CDR3 DNA: TGCGCCAGCAGCCAAGAAGGCTCTCCGGGGGGGCTTTTAGAAAAACTGTTTTTT.

The chain has TRBV5-1 and TRBJ1-4; 7 bases line up with TRBD1. Germline V lookup: CDR1 SGHRS, CDR2 YFSETQ. Germline trimming cut 4 bases from V and 8 bases from J; bases unmatched to any gene: 14. CDR3 size: 16 residues. This chain's CDR3 is CASSQNTRGLGEKLFF. The CDR3 nucleotides read TGCGCCAGCAGCCAGAACACCAGGGGGTTAGGAGAAAAACTGTTTTTT. Full variable domain (outside the CDR3, taken from reference TRBV5-1 and TRBJ1-4): KAGVTQTPRYLIKTRGQQVTLSCSPISGHRSVSWYQQTPGQGLQFLFEYFSETQRNKGNFPGRFSGRQFSNSRSEMNVSTLELGDSALYLCASSQNTRGLGEKLFFGSGTQLSVL.

The V call is TRBV3-1 (or the pseudogene TRBV3-2), the J call TRBJ2-1; perhaps TRBD2 as D (6 bases). The ends were cut back, 4 bases at V and 0 bases at J, with 10 bases in the middle. The CDR3 has 15 amino acids. Germline assignment: CDR1 LGHDT and CDR2 YNNKEL (reference sequence). The CDR3 spells CASSPGTSSYNEQFF. The CDR3 DNA is TGTGCCAGCAGCCCCGGGACTTCCTCCTACAATGAGCAGTTCTTC.

The rearrangement uses TRBV7-2 and TRBJ2-1, with D possibly being TRBD2 (7 bases). V shed 5 bases and J shed 8 bases, with 19 bases lying between them. CDR1 SGHTA and CDR2 FQGNSA come from the germline V gene. The CDR3 sequence is 15 residues long. The CDR3 is CASSNLIGGGDEQFF. The CDR3 bases are TGTGCCAGCAGCAATTTAATAGGAGGGGGGGATGAGCAGTTCTTC. Looking up the rest from reference TRBV7-2 and TRBJ2-1 gives the full variable domain: GAGVSQSPSNKVTEKGKDVELRCDPISGHTALYWYRQSLGQGLEFLIYFQGNSAPDKSGLPSDRFSAERTGGSVSTLTIQRTQQEDSAVYLCASSNLIGGGDEQFFGPGTRLTVL.

This clone was found once. The chain has TRBV27 and TRBJ2-1, with TRBD2 matching over 10 bases. There are 17 residues in the CDR3. CDR1 and CDR2 (germline): MNHEY, SMNVEV (reference sequence). The ends lost 6 bases at V and 8 bases at J; junction bases unmatched: 16. The CDR3 sequence: CASSPKRLAGVSYEQFF. The CDR3 DNA reads as TGTGCCAGCAGCCCCAAGAGGCTAGCGGGAGTAAGTTATGAGCAGTTCTTC.

The chain employs TRBV30 and TRBJ1-3, with 7 bases aligning to TRBD1. From germline, CDR1 is GTSNPN and CDR2 SVGIG (reference sequence). Germline trimming cut 3 bases from V and 3 bases from J; bases unmatched to any gene: 5. The CDR3 contains 14 residues. In nucleotides, the CDR3 is TGTGCCTGGAGCCTGACAGGGAATGGAAACACCATATATTTT. Amino acid sequence: CAWSLTGNGNTIYF.

The genes are TRBV28 and TRBJ1-2; 7 positions agree with TRBD1. CDR1 is MDHEN and CDR2 is SYDVKM in the germline V gene. This CDR3 comprises 12 residues. V trimming: 7 bases; J trimming: 7 bases; junction bases outside the gene matches: 6. The CDR3 here is CASTDRAGGYTF. Written as DNA, the CDR3 is TGTGCCAGCACAGACAGGGCGGGTGGCTACACCTTC.

This clone was observed a few times. The CDR3 sequence is CASTSRNYNSPLHF. In DNA form, the CDR3 reads TGTGCCAGTACGTCCAGGAACTATAATTCACCCCTCCACTTT. The chain employs TRBV19 and TRBJ1-6; the D is unclear. The CDR3 loop spans 14 amino acids. CDR1 is LNHDA, CDR2 SQIVND, per germline (reference sequence). Trimming took 7 bases from V and 3 from J, leaving 10 bases between them.

V and J are TRBV19 and TRBJ1-2, with TRBD1 as a possible D gene (5 bases). V lost 5 bases, J lost 4 bases, and 11 bases lay in between. The length of the CDR3 is 13 residues. Looked up from germline, CDR1 is LNHDA and CDR2 is SQIVND (reference sequence). The CDR3 DNA reads TGTGCCAGTAGTCGACAGTTTCTCTATGGCTACACCTTC. Translating it yields CASSRQFLYGYTF. Filled out from reference TRBV19 and TRBJ1-2, the complete variable domain reads DGGITQSPKYLFRKEGQNVTLSCEQNLNHDAMYWYRQDPGQGLRLIYYSQIVNDFQKGDIAEGYSVSREKKESFPLTVTSAQKNPTAFYLCASSRQFLYGYTFGSGTRLTVV.

The rearrangement uses TRBV7-9 and TRBJ2-2; 7 bases are a match to TRBD1. V trimming: 4 bases; J trimming: 8 bases; junction bases outside the gene matches: 7. CDR1 is SEHNR, CDR2 FQNEAQ, per germline (reference sequence). This CDR3 has 14 residues. CDR3 sequence: CASSSETGSGELFF. In DNA form, the CDR3 reads TGTGCCAGCAGCTCCGAGACAGGGTCGGGGGAGCTGTTTTTT.